This section outlines one T cell receptor beta chain sequence together with its context. Its antigen has not been determined. It has no much larger one-base neighbor in the sample; base qualities were not kept. The data are from a study of shared T cell receptors in the human thymus (dated by TCRdb to the early 2020s). The study in broad terms: The study examined how self-reactive, shared T-cell receptor alpha chains are generated in the human thymus.

Library preparation was by the immunoSEQ multiplex PCR assay. Entries here come from immuneACCESS through TCRdb and include only in-frame sequences with V and J called. Some clones fail to appear in such tables; in the studies checked, an unresolved V gene covers under half of the shortfall, and the cause of the remainder is unknown. For this sample there are 600,000 to 900,000 clones; 70% to 90% appear just once. The ten largest clones represent around 0.01% of the sample. Looking up the germline V gene (reference sequence) yields CDR1 SEHNR and CDR2 FQNEAQ. The germline ends are 23 bases apart after V is trimmed by 5 bases and J by 4 bases. The CDR3, cysteine through phenylalanine, is 17 amino acids long. Left in the record is the CDR3 DNA by itself, 51 bases read in frame from the first base. The same data also went into a second study, on human thymus T cells. As noted in the second study: In Finland, the donors were immunologically healthy infants who were having open corrective cardiac surgery for congenital heart defects. Thymus tissue was collected as surgical resects that were removed during corrective cardiac surgery. V and J gene segment usage appeared biased in both thymic and peripheral blood repertoires. Highly overlapping thymic TCR repertoires among unrelated individuals were reported in the related research. The study used under 10 infant thymus samples plus four related peripheral blood samples to characterize TCR alpha and beta repertoires. The cohort included more than 5 male and a couple of female infants, with donor ages spanning 7 to 244 days. Thymocytes were mechanically released from the tissue and were stored as pellets of about 9.5-31 million cells at -70 degrees C. A QIAsymphony instrument was used to extract genomic DNA from the frozen cell pellets. The immunoSEQ multiplex PCR assay was used to amplify the TCRB and TCRAD loci from a standardized amount of quality-controlled genomic DNA. Amplicons spanned the V(D)J region at a length sufficient to cover the CDR3 and identify V and J genes. Amplicon sequencing was performed on an Illumina platform through the commercial immunoSEQ service. Primer bias and sequencing errors were corrected as previously described, and TCRAD and TCRB definitions were based on the IMGT database. The repertoires were analysed using immunoSEQ Analyzer 3.0 and VDJTools for basic statistics, V/J segment usage, diversity estimates, rarefaction and pairwise overlap. Diversity was estimated using the Chao1, ChaoE, Efron-Thisted, Shannon and inverse Simpson indices, and was also estimated on datasets down-sampled to the size of the smallest sample. Repertoire overlap used strict matching of CDR3 nucleotide sequence, V gene and J gene, with Jaccard-based multidimensional scaling clustering. Thymus samples yielded on average roughly 790,000 unique TCRB clonotypes, compared with roughly 80,000 from blood samples.

The TCR was taken from a girl younger than two with a congenital heart defect. Donor details come from another sample of the same person, matched by shared clones. The chain joins TRBV7-9 to TRBJ1-1; the D segment could be TRBD1, given 5 matching bases. Source material: thymocytes. The CDR3 is CASSQTLLQESGTEAFF. The nucleotide sequence reads TGTGCCAGCAGCCAGACCCTACTACAGGAGTCGGGCACTGAAGCTTTCTTT.